The entry that follows covers one TCR beta chain sequence. Its target is unknown. The data were obtained in a study of T cells after yellow fever vaccination. Study-wide results and limits: Most clones from primary vaccination resurfaced after the booster (approximately 97% CD4, around 91% CD8).

The germline V and J ends were trimmed by 1 base and 0 bases, with 7 bases remaining between them. This CDR3 is 15 amino acids long. TCRdb itself ran the 5' RACE reads through MiXCR, one entry per CDR3 protein. The table includes 99,000 or so distinct CDR3 sequences, around 5.8% detected once. The sequence derives from a man between 18 and 29 years old who received the YFV17D yellow fever vaccine. The sample was CD8+ T cells sorted from PBMCs, taken 10 days after the yellow fever booster vaccination. The chain has TRBV12-3 or TRBV12-4 and TRBJ2-1; D is unresolved. The CDR3 reads CASSLVGNSYNEQFF. The CDR3 DNA follows: TGTGCCAGCAGTTTAGTGGGGAACTCCTACAATGAGCAGTTCTTC.